A single sample gave rise to the 23 T cell receptor beta chains below, sequenced in a study of T cells after yellow fever vaccination. From the 5' RACE reads, TCRdb called clonotypes with MiXCR, one entry per CDR3 protein. The profile shows around 310,000 distinct CDR3 sequences, 3.6% of them singletons. The sample here was PBMCs, taken on the day of the yellow fever booster vaccination. These TCRs come from a man younger than 30 who received the YFV17D yellow fever vaccine.

This clonotype was recorded at least ten times. The J gene is TRBJ2-3, the V gene TRBV4-3; D remains unclear. Germline assignment: CDR1 LGHNA and CDR2 YSLEER. Between the trimmed V and J ends, which lost 0 bases and 6 bases, there was a span of 19 bases. There are 17 residues in the CDR3. The CDR3 here is CASSQDSYSISRDTQYF. CDR3 coding DNA: TGCGCCAGCAGCCAAGACTCCTACAGTATTTCCCGCGATACGCAGTATTTT.

This clonotype was counted only a few times. The rearrangement joins TRBV6-5 to TRBJ1-3, with TRBD1 as a possible D gene (5 bases). Germline V gives CDR1 MNHEY, CDR2 SVGAGI. V was trimmed by 6 bases and J by 2 bases, leaving 5 bases between them. CDR3 length: 12 amino acids. The CDR3 sequence is CASRGAGNTIYF. The CDR3 DNA sequence: TGTGCCAGCAGAGGGGCTGGAAACACCATATATTTT.

The V and J genes are TRBV20-1 and TRBJ2-7; D unclear. The V gene lost 3 bases and the J gene lost 3 bases, with 6 bases spanning the gap. Germline V gives CDR1 DFQATT, CDR2 SNEGSKA (reference sequence). The CDR3 covers 11 residues. The chain's CDR3 is CSASDGYEQYV. In DNA, the CDR3 is TGCAGTGCTAGCGACGGCTACGAGCAGTACGTC.

This clonotype is a singleton in its sample. The chain joins TRBV10-3 to TRBJ2-7, with no clear D. Germline V gene data show CDR1 as ENHRY and CDR2 as SYGVKD. There are 14 residues in the CDR3. Trimming stripped 0 bases from V and 3 bases from J, with 9 bases between. CDR3 sequence reads: CAISESRNHYEQYF. Written as DNA, the CDR3 is TGTGCCATCAGTGAGTCGAGGAACCACTACGAGCAGTACTTC.

This clonotype was found many times. The V gene is TRBV6-5, the J gene TRBJ2-3, with D perhaps TRBD1 or TRBD2 (5 bases each). Germline-derived CDR1 and CDR2 are MNHEY and SVGAGI. Trimming shortened V by 0 bases and J by 6 bases, and 10 bases separated the two germline ends. The CDR3 extends over 14 amino acids. As DNA, the CDR3 is TGTGCCAGCAGTTACTCGGTAGGGACCGATACGCAGTATTTT. Translation gives CASSYSVGTDTQYF.

There are a few counts of this clonotype. The CDR3 protein is CASSPGGGPQHF. CDR3 sequence (DNA): TGTGCCAGCAGCCCGGGGGGGGGGCCCCAGCATTTT. The gene calls are TRBV7-2 and TRBJ1-5; a possible D gene is TRBD1 (5 bases). V was trimmed by 5 bases and J by 9 bases, leaving 11 bases between them. The CDR3 is made up of 12 amino acids. In germline, CDR1 is SGHTA, CDR2 FQGNSA.

This clonotype was seen more than once but under ten times. The chain combines TRBV12-3 or TRBV12-4 with TRBJ2-3; no reliable D call. The CDR3 contains 16 residues. Trimming pared 1 base from V and 2 bases from J, leaving 13 bases between. The CDR3 sequence: CASSLGADWITDTQYF. In DNA, the CDR3 is TGTGCCAGCAGTTTAGGGGCAGACTGGATCACAGATACGCAGTATTTT.

This clonotype showed up just a few times. The CDR3 loop reads CASSLQQLYNEQFF. CDR3 nucleotides: TGTGCCAGCAGTTTACAACAGCTATACAATGAGCAGTTCTTC. The V and J genes are TRBV12-3 or TRBV12-4 and TRBJ2-1; unclear D gene. The V end lost 2 bases, the J end lost 4 bases, and 9 bases lay between the germline ends. This CDR3 comprises 14 residues.

This clonotype was counted at least ten times. The rearrangement joins TRBV7-3 to TRBJ2-1, with TRBD2 identical over 8 bases. The CDR3 is made up of 16 amino acids. Germline V lookup: CDR1 SGHTA, CDR2 FQGTGA. V lost 1 base to trimming and J lost 0 bases; unmatched junction nucleotides: 2. The CDR3 protein is CASSLMSGGSYNEQFF. CDR3 nucleotide sequence: TGTGCCAGCAGCTTAATGAGCGGGGGCTCCTACAATGAGCAGTTCTTC.

This clonotype has at least ten counts. The gene calls are TRBV20-1 and TRBJ1-3, with D hard to call. The CDR3 length is 12 residues. V was cut by 5 bases and J by 1 base, with 6 bases left in between. Germline lookup yields CDR1 DFQATT and CDR2 SNEGSKA (reference sequence). DNA of the CDR3: TGCAGTGCTGAGGGTTCTGGAAACACCATATATTTT. Amino acid sequence: CSAEGSGNTIYF.

Ten or more counts support this clonotype. The V gene is TRBV28, the J gene TRBJ1-3; possibly TRBD1 for D (5 bases). Germline V lookup: CDR1 MDHEN, CDR2 SYDVKM. Trimming removed 4 bases from V and 9 bases from J, with 22 bases in between. The CDR3 contains 16 residues. The CDR3 bases are TGTGCCAGCAGTTCTCCTAAGGGCAGGCTGGGGGGCACCATATATTTT. It translates to CASSSPKGRLGGTIYF. Filled out from reference TRBV28 and TRBJ1-3, the complete variable domain reads DVKVTQSSRYLVKRTGEKVFLECVQDMDHENMFWYRQDPGLGLRLIYFSYDVKMKEKGDIPEGYSVSREKKERFSLILESASTNQTSMYLCASSSPKGRLGGTIYFGEGSWLTVV.

This clonotype was observed many times. V is TRBV6-5 and J is TRBJ2-3, with 7 bases matching TRBD1. The germline V gene encodes CDR1 MNHEY and CDR2 SVGAGI. This CDR3 comprises 15 residues. V shed 2 bases, J shed 6 bases, and the junction held 8 bases outside the gene matches. The CDR3 DNA sequence: TGTGCCAGCAGTTACACCGACAGGGCCCCGGATACGCAGTATTTT. It encodes CASSYTDRAPDTQYF.

At least ten counts were recorded for this clonotype. The V call is TRBV7-9, the J call TRBJ2-2; the D gene is possibly TRBD2 (5 bases). The germline V and J ends were trimmed by 6 bases and 4 bases, with 12 bases remaining between them. CDR1 and CDR2 from the germline V gene are SEHNR and FQNEAQ (reference sequence). The CDR3 has 14 residues. The CDR3 bases are TGTGCCAGCAGAAAAACTAGGAGCACCGGGGAGCTGTTTTTT. Translating gives CASRKTRSTGELFF.

In its sample, this clonotype was seen a few times. The chain has TRBV12-3 or TRBV12-4 and TRBJ2-7; TRBD1 agrees at 7 bases. The V segment lost 4 bases and the J segment 3 bases; nucleotides outside the gene matches: 6. This CDR3 is built from 14 residues. In DNA, the CDR3 is TGTGCCAGCAGTTCGGACAGGAAGAACTACGAGCAGTACTTC. Amino acids: CASSSDRKNYEQYF.

This clonotype was recorded a few times. The rearrangement links TRBV5-1 to TRBJ2-3, with D possibly TRBD1 on 6 matching bases. The germline gives CDR1 SGHRS, CDR2 YFSETQ. Trimming took 10 bases from V and 0 from J, leaving 18 bases between them. The CDR3 is made up of 15 amino acids. CDR3 protein: CASTSDRASTDTQYF. For the CDR3, the DNA is TGCGCCTCAACTTCGGACAGAGCTAGCACAGATACGCAGTATTTT.

This clonotype has just a few counts. This CDR3 is CAISRTGAGEQYV. DNA of the CDR3: TGTGCCATCAGCCGGACAGGCGCTGGCGAGCAGTACGTC. The chain recombines TRBV10-3 with TRBJ2-7; 7 bases are a match to TRBD1. The CDR3 is 13 amino acids. Germline CDR1 is ENHRY and CDR2 is SYGVKD. Unmatched junction bases numbered 8, after V lost 6 bases and J lost 6 bases.

V gene TRBV5-6 combines with J gene TRBJ1-5; weak D call: TRBD1 (5 bases). The CDR3 has 15 residues. CDR1 SGHDT and CDR2 YYEEEE come from the germline V gene. With 2 bases removed from V and 6 bases from J, the gap between germline ends came to 15 bases. The CDR3, as DNA: TGTGCCAGCAGCTTAGCAGGGCGGGCTACTCAGCCCCAGCATTTT. Its translation is CASSLAGRATQPQHF.

This clonotype showed up many times. The chain is built from TRBV10-3 and TRBJ1-4, with unresolved D. Germline values: CDR1 ENHRY, CDR2 SYGVKD. Trimming cost V 7 bases and J 2 bases, with 5 bases left between them. The CDR3 loop spans 12 amino acids. CDR3 DNA: TGTGCCATCAAAGATACTAATGAAAAACTGTTTTTT. It is translated as CAIKDTNEKLFF.

This clonotype has at least ten counts. The V and J genes are TRBV7-2 and TRBJ2-2, with D possibly being TRBD2 (6 bases). Germline V gene sequence: CDR1 SGHTA, CDR2 FQGNSA. V shed 5 bases and J shed 6 bases, with 19 bases lying between them. This CDR3 contains 16 residues. CDR3 region: CASSPGFVGEAGELFF. The DNA for the CDR3 is TGTGCCAGCAGCCCGGGGTTTGTTGGGGAGGCCGGGGAGCTGTTTTTT.

This clonotype was seen more than once but under ten times. The V gene is TRBV2, the J gene TRBJ2-1, with 8 positions matching TRBD2. Germline CDR1 and CDR2: SNHLY and FYNNEI. V shed 2 bases, J shed 9 bases, and the junction held 12 bases outside the gene matches. The CDR3 covers 16 residues. The CDR3: CASSESGGAGRSEQFF. CDR3 in DNA: TGTGCCAGCAGTGAATCGGGGGGGGCCGGCCGGAGTGAGCAGTTCTTC. The full variable domain, its missing parts supplied by reference TRBV2 and TRBJ2-1, is EPEVTQTPSHQVTQMGQEVILRCVPISNHLYFYWYRQILGQKVEFLVSFYNNEISEKSEIFDDQFSVERPDGSNFTLKIRSTKLEDSAMYFCASSESGGAGRSEQFFGPGTRLTVL.

This clonotype was picked up many times. This chain joins TRBV6-2 or TRBV6-3 and TRBJ2-5; D is ambiguous. V dropped 0 bases and J dropped 4 bases, with 9 bases sitting between them. Germline assignment: CDR1 MNHEY and CDR2 SVGEGT. CDR3 length: 14 amino acids. The CDR3, as DNA: TGTGCCAGCAGTTACTCGGGGTGGGCAGAGACCCAGTACTTC. It codes for CASSYSGWAETQYF.

The chain uses TRBV20-1 and TRBJ2-5; 10 bases fit TRBD2. The V gene end was trimmed by 1 base and the J gene end by 3 bases; junction bases not matched to a gene: 14. The CDR3 runs to 18 residues. Per the germline V gene, CDR1 is DFQATT and CDR2 is SNEGSKA (reference sequence). The CDR3 coding sequence is TGCAGTGCTAGAGCCTTTTGGCTAGCGGGGGACCGGAAAGAGACCCAGTACTTC. This sequence encodes CSARAFWLAGDRKETQYF.

In this sample, this clonotype is medium-sized. The chain combines TRBV20-1 with TRBJ2-1; no clear D. The CDR3 runs 15 residues. Germline V lookup: CDR1 DFQATT, CDR2 SNEGSKA (reference sequence). Trimming shortened V by 0 bases and J by 0 bases, and 9 bases separated the two germline ends. CDR3 sequence reads: CSARDLTTSYNEQFF. The CDR3 bases are TGCAGTGCTAGAGATTTGACCACCTCCTACAATGAGCAGTTCTTC.